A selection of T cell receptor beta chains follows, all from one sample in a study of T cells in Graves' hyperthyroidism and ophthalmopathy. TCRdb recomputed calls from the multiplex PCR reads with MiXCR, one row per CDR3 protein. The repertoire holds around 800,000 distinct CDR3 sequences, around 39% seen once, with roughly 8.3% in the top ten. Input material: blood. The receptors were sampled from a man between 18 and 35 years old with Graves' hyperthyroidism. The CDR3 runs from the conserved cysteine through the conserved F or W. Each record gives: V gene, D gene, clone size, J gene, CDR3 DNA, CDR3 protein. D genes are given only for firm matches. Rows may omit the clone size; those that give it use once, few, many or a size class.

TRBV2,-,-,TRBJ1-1,TGTGCCAGCCCTAATAGGGGCAACACTGAAGCTTTCTTT,CASPNRGNTEAFF
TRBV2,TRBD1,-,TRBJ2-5,TGTGCCAGCAGGGGGACAGGGGGCGCTGAGACCCAGTACTTC,CASRGTGGAETQYF
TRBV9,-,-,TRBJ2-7,TGTGCCAGCAGCGTAGGGGCCCAGGGGTACGAGCAGTACTTC,CASSVGAQGYEQYF
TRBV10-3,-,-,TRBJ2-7,TGTGCCATCAGTGAGTCGCACCAGTCCGGAAACTACGAGCAGTACTTC,CAISESHQSGNYEQYF
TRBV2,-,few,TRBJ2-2,TGTGCCAGCGAGAAGTCTAGCACCGGGGAGCTGTTTTTT,CASEKSSTGELFF
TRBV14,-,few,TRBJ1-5,TGTGCCAGCAGGTCAAGGGAATATCAGCCCCAGCATTTT,CASRSREYQPQHF
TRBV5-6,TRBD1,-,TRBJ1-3,TGTGCCAGCAGCTTCCGGGACAGAGACACCATATATTTT,CASSFRDRDTIYF
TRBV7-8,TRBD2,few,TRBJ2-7,TGTGCCAGCAGCTTAGGGGGGAGCGGGAGCTCCTACGAGCAGTACTTC,CASSLGGSGSSYEQYF
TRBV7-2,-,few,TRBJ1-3,TGTGCCAGCAGCTATCAGAATTCTGGAAACACCATATATTTT,CASSYQNSGNTIYF
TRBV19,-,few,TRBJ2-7,TGTGCCAGTAGTAACAGGAGTAGAACCTACGAGCAGTACTTC,CASSNRSRTYEQYF
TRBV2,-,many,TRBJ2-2,TGTGCCAGCAGCGAAGAGAGCACCGGGGAGCTGTTTTTT,CASSEESTGELFF
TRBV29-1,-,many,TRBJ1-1,TGCAGCGTTGGACAGAGGAACACTGAAGCTTTCTTT,CSVGQRNTEAFF
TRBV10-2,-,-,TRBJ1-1,TGCGCCAGCAGTGAGTCGGGGGGGGCCGCATCCACTGAAGCTTTCTTT,CASSESGGAASTEAFF
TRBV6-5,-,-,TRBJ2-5,TGTGCCAGCAACCATTTAGCCGCGGTGGAGACCCAGTACTTC,CASNHLAAVETQYF
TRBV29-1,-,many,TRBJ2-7,TGCAGCGTTGAGGGAATTAGAGGGGCCTACTACGAGCAGTACTTC,CSVEGIRGAYYEQYF
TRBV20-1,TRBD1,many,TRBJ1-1,TGCAGTCCGACTAGGGGGCCAGTGAGCACTGAAGCTTTCTTT,CSPTRGPVSTEAFF
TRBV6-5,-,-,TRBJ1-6,TGTGCCAGCAGTTCCCTTCGGGGCTCCCTCCACTTT,CASSSLRGSLHF
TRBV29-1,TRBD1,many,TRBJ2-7,TGCAGCGCTGACGGACAGGGAGAGCAGTACTTC,CSADGQGEQYF
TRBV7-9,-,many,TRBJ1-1,TGTGCCAGCCCGGCGTCCGACACTGAAGCTTTCTTT,CASPASDTEAFF
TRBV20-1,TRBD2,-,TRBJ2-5,TGCAGTGCCCCGTCCCCTATTTTAGCGGGGGGGCCTGGAGAGACCCAGTACTTC,CSAPSPILAGGPGETQYF
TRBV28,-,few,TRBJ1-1,TGTGCCAGCAGCCCTGCCGGGGGGGCCATGAACACTGAAGCTTTCTTT,CASSPAGGAMNTEAFF
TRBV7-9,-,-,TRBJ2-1,TGTGCCAGCAGCCAAGATACCTATGCTATCGAGCAGTTCTTC,CASSQDTYAIEQFF
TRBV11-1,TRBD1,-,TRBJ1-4,TGTGCCAGCAGCTTTGAGGGACAGGGCGGAGAAAAACTGTTTTTT,CASSFEGQGGEKLFF
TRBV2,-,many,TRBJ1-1,TGTGCCAGCAGTGAACAGAACACTGAAGCTTTCTTT,CASSEQNTEAFF
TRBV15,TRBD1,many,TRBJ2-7,TGTGCCACCAGCATGGGACAGCTTAACTACGAGCAGTACTTC,CATSMGQLNYEQYF
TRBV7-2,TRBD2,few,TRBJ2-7,TGTGCCAGCAGCGCCCGGACTAGCGGGCCCTACGAGCAGTACTTC,CASSARTSGPYEQYF
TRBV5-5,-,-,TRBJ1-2,TGTGCCAGCAGGGCTACCGTGGGCAGCCGACCCTATGGCTACACCTTC,CASRATVGSRPYGYTF
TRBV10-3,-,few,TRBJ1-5,TGTGCCAGCAGTCGCGACCCGCAGAGTCAGCCCCAGCATTTT,CASSRDPQSQPQHF
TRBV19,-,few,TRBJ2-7,TGTGCCACCACAGGGAATGGGGACGAGCAGTACTTC,CATTGNGDEQYF
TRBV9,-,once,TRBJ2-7,TGTGCCAGCAGCCCTAGCCCCCACGAGCAGTACTTC,CASSPSPHEQYF
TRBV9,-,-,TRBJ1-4,TGTGCCAGCAGCGTAAGTCCCATGTCAGAGGCAACTAATGAAAAACTGTTTTTT,CASSVSPMSEATNEKLFF
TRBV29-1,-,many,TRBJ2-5,TGCAGCGCTCTAGCGACAGGGAAGCCCCAAGAGACCCAGTACTTC,CSALATGKPQETQYF
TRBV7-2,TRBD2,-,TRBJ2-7,TGTGCCAGCAGCTTCCTCGGGGGGATCTACGAGCAGTACTTC,CASSFLGGIYEQYF
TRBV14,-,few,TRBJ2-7,TGTGCCAGCAGCCAAGGCTGGGGGGACTACGAGCAGTACTTC,CASSQGWGDYEQYF
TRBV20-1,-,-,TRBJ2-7,TGCAGTGCTAGAGATCCCTCAGGGACCTCCTACGAGCAGTACTTC,CSARDPSGTSYEQYF
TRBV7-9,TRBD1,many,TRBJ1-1,TGTGCCAGCACCGGACAGGGATCACGTAACACTGAAGCTTTCTTT,CASTGQGSRNTEAFF
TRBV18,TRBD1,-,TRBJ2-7,TGTGCCAGCTCAGCCCAAAGGCAGGGGGTCTCCTACGAGCAGTACTTC,CASSAQRQGVSYEQYF
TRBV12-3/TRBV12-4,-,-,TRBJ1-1,TGTGCCAGCAGTTTACCAGGGGAGGCGATTGAAGCTTTCTTT,CASSLPGEAIEAFF
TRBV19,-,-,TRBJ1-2,TGTGCCAGTAGTATAGTTGGGGGTAACTATGGCTACACCTTC,CASSIVGGNYGYTF